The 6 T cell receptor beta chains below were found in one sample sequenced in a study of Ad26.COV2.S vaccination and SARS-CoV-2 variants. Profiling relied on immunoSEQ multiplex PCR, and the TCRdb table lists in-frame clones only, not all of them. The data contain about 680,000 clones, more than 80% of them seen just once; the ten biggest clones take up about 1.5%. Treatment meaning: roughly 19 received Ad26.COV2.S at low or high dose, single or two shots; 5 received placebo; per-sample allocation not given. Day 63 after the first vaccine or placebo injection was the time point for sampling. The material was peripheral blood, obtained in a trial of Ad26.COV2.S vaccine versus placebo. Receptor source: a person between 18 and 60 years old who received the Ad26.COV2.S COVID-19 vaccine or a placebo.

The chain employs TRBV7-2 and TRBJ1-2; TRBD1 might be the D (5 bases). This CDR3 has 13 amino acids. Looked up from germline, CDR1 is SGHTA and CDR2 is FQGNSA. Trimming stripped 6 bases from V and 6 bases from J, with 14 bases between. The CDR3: CASRPGRADGYTF. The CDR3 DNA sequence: TGTGCCAGCAGACCCGGCAGGGCGGATGGCTACACCTTC.

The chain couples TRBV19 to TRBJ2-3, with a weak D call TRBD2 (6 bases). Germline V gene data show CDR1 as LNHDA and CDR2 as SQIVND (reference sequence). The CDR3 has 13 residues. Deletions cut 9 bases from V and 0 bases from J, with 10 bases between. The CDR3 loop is CAREGQSTDTQYF. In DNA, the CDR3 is TGTGCCAGGGAGGGGCAGAGCACAGATACGCAGTATTTT.

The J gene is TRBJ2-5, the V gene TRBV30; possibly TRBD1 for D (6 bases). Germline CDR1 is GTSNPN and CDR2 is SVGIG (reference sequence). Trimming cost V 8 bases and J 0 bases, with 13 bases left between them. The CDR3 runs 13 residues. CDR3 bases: TGTGCCGGGCAGGGGACGTACCAAGAGACCCAGTACTTC. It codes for CAGQGTYQETQYF.

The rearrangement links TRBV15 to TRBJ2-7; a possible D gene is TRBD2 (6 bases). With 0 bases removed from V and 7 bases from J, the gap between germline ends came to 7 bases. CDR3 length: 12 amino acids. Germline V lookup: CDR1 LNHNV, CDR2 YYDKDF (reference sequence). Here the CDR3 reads CATSREGREQYF. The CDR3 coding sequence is TGTGCCACCAGCAGAGAGGGGAGGGAGCAGTACTTC.

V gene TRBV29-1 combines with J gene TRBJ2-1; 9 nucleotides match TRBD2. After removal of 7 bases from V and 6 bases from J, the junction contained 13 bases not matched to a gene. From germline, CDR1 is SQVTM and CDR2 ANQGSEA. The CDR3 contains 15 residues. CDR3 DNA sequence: TGCAGCGGCGAGGTAGCGGGGGCAAACTCCAATGAGCAGTTCTTC. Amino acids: CSGEVAGANSNEQFF.

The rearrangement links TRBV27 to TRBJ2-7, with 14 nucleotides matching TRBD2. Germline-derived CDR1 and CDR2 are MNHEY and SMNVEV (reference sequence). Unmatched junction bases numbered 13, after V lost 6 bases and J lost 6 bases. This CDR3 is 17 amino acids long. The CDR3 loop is CASSRGLAGGSGGEQYF. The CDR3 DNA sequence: TGTGCCAGCAGCCGAGGACTAGCGGGAGGTTCGGGTGGCGAGCAGTACTTC.